This is a list of T cell receptor beta chains from one sample in a study of blood T cell repertoires in COVID-19. Measured with immunoSEQ multiplex PCR; TCRdb has only the in-frame clones, and not every one. The sample lists about 300,000 clones, 70% to 90% seen once, with roughly 6.3% in the top ten. Sequenced: peripheral blood. The receptors originated from a woman between 50 and 59 years old with COVID-19, enrolled during active disease. CDR3s include the opening cysteine and the closing phenylalanine or tryptophan. Fields, in order: V gene, J gene, D gene, clone size, CDR3 DNA, CDR3 protein. The D gene is left open where the match is weak. Size tells how often a clone was seen (once, few, many) or the class of an expanded clone, and some rows leave it out.

>TRBV10-3|TRBJ2-1|TRBD1|once
TGTGCCATTTGGGCCGGGACAGGGATTTACAATGAGCAGTTCTTC
CAIWAGTGIYNEQFF
>TRBV25-1|TRBJ2-7|-|-
TGTGCCAGCAGTGACCCGGGCAGGGGGGAGTACGAGCAGTACTTC
CASSDPGRGEYEQYF
>TRBV18|TRBJ1-1|-|few
TGTGCCAGCTCACCTCAGGCGAACACTGAAGCTTTCTTT
CASSPQANTEAFF
>TRBV20-1|TRBJ2-2|-|once
TGCAGTGCTAGTTTGCAGGGTCTGGGCACCGGGGAGCTGTTTTTT
CSASLQGLGTGELFF
>TRBV6-5|TRBJ1-6|TRBD1|-
TGTGCCAGCAGTTACGGGTGGACAGGCCGAGGTTCACCCCTCCACTTT
CASSYGWTGRGSPLHF
>TRBV6-5|TRBJ2-3|TRBD1|-
TGTGCCAGCAGTTACAGGGGGCACACAGATACGCAGTATTTT
CASSYRGHTDTQYF
>TRBV11-1|TRBJ1-2|-|-
TGTGCCAGCAGCTTTTCCGACGGGATGAACTATGGCTACACCTTC
CASSFSDGMNYGYTF
>TRBV12-5|TRBJ2-1|TRBD2|-
TGTGCTAGTGGGATCGGACTAGCGGGAGGTAGTGAGCAGTTCTTC
CASGIGLAGGSEQFF
>TRBV7-9|TRBJ2-7|TRBD2|-
TGTGCCAGCAGCCCTGCTGCGGGAGTTATCTACGAGCAGTACTTC
CASSPAAGVIYEQYF
>TRBV10-3|TRBJ2-7|TRBD1|-
TGTGCCGCCTCGGGACAGGTCTACGAGCAGTACTTC
CAASGQVYEQYF
>TRBV11-2|TRBJ2-7|TRBD2|-
TGTGCCAGCAGCTTATGGACTAGCGGGAGGTACGAGCAGTACTTC
CASSLWTSGRYEQYF
>TRBV9|TRBJ1-5|TRBD1|-
TGTGCCAGCAGCGGTGGGACAGGCAATCAGCCCCAGCATTTT
CASSGGTGNQPQHF
>TRBV30|TRBJ1-2|TRBD1|-
TGTGCCTTAGAACAGGGGGCGCTTTACTATGGCTACACCTTC
CALEQGALYYGYTF
>TRBV24-1|TRBJ2-1|-|-
TGTGCCACCAGTCGCTACAATGAGCAGTTCTTC
CATSRYNEQFF
>TRBV4-1|TRBJ1-5|-|-
TGCGCCAGCAGCCAAGGAAGCGGGCCGTATAGCAATCAGCCCCAGCATTTT
CASSQGSGPYSNQPQHF
>TRBV28|TRBJ2-7|-|-
TGTGCCAGCAGTTTGGGACATCGCTACGAGCAGTACTTC
CASSLGHRYEQYF
>TRBV6-6|TRBJ2-1|-|-
TGTGCCAGCAGCCCGGGGGGCTCAGGTGAGCAGTTCTTC
CASSPGGSGEQFF
>TRBV7-3|TRBJ2-2|-|-
TGTGCCAGCAGCTTCACGAACACCGGGGAGCTGTTTTTT
CASSFTNTGELFF